The T cell receptor (beta chain) under discussion was sequenced for a study of blood T cells in healthy people across ages. The sample providers were healthy Caucasian people from Russia, aged roughly 6 to 90. Each donor's blood draw was ten milliliters of peripheral blood. Total RNA amounts of at least 6 micrograms were extracted per sample. Turning to this clonotype: Its cognate antigen is unknown. A single base separates this from a much larger clone, so it may be a read error.

Overall study results and limits: It was the long-lived donors that had more naive CD4+ cells and higher diversity than aged donors.

The second PCR ran roughly 6 to 11 cycles with a sample-barcoded 5' primer and J-beta primers. From the 5' RACE reads, TCRdb called clonotypes with MiXCR, one entry per CDR3 protein. The sample lists 1.5 million to 2 million distinct CDR3 sequences; 28% were seen once. The CDR3 contains 15 residues. The V gene lost 2 bases and the J gene lost 4 bases, with 15 bases spanning the gap. Germline CDR1 SGDLS, CDR2 YYNGEE. This chain links TRBV9 with TRBJ1-1; perhaps TRBD1 as D (6 bases). This clonotype originated in a woman aged 30 to 39 in good health. The source material was blood. The DNA of the CDR3 is TGTGCCAGCAGCGTCTCCGGACAGCTGAGCACTGAAGCTTTCTTT. Translation gives CASSVSGQLSTEAFF. The full variable domain, in which reference TRBV9 and TRBJ1-1 provide the parts outside the CDR3, is DSGVTQTPKHLITATGQRVTLRCSPRSGDLSVYWYQQSLDQGLQFLIQYYNGEERAKGNILERFSAQQFPDLHSELNLSSLELGDSALYFCASSVSGQLSTEAFFGQGTRLTVV.